This TCR beta chain was obtained from a study of blood T cell repertoires in COVID-19. Overall study context: Whether acute or convalescent, the COVID-19 samples came from the United States, Italy and Spain. In each case, the material was cDNA or gDNA derived from T cells, B-cell-depleted T cells, or PBMCs.

There are a few counts of this clone. Trimming shortened V by 0 bases and J by 2 bases, and 6 bases separated the two germline ends. Per the germline V gene, CDR1 is SGDLS and CDR2 is YYNGEE. CDR3 length equals 14 residues. Authors' processing steps: The assay estimated nucleated cells by amplifying reference gene primers. Sequenced by immunoSEQ multiplex PCR; TCRdb stores in-frame clones only, minus some. That table supplies the V and J calls and clone size; D and trimming were determined from the DNA. The table includes approximately 90,000 clones, about 85% detected once. The gene calls are TRBV9 and TRBJ1-3; the D is unclear. This receptor was identified in a man between 60 and 75 years old with acute or convalescent COVID-19. Material for sequencing was peripheral blood. The chain's CDR3 is CASSVAGAGNTIYF. The DNA of the CDR3 is TGTGCCAGCAGCGTAGCCGGGGCTGGAAACACCATATATTTT.